This record covers a single TCR beta chain. Its antigen is currently not known. Base qualities are not recorded, but no much larger clone differs from it by a single base. Inclusive of the bounding cysteine and phenylalanine, the CDR3 is 14 residues long. Kept here is only the CDR3 DNA, which spans 42 bases and is read in frame from base 1. The germline V gene specifies SQVTM as CDR1 and ANQGSEA as CDR2. The junction carries 10 bases between V and J, which are trimmed by 3 bases and 0 bases respectively. The CDR3 regions of human TCRbeta chains were analyzed by immunosequencing. As for the original processing: Repertoire TCRs were checked for matches against a reference library of SARS-CoV-2-specific TCRs that had been generated using the MIRA antigen-specificity platform. Breadth meant the fraction of unique TCRs that were SARS-CoV-2-associated, whereas depth meant the fraction of total T cells that were SARS-CoV-2-associated. Using the MIRA data, every spike-specific TCR was mapped to the spike region that the TCR reacted to and assigned to either a CD4 or a CD8 class. Log10-transformed breadth and depth values were compared by one-way ANOVA with Sidak's multiple comparisons tests. The immuneACCESS repertoire file appears here via TCRdb, limited to in-frame rearrangements. These files lack a portion of the clones; in checked studies, under half of the deficit traces to unresolved V genes, and the cause of the others is not known. V and J calls and clone size are as listed in that table; D and trimming were resolved from the DNA. The sample records some 180,000 clones, around 90% of which are singletons. The ten largest account for under 6.5% of the sample.

The sample belongs to a study of T cell responses to AZD1222 COVID-19 vaccine (dated by TCRdb to the early 2020s). Describing the broader study: AZD1222 recipients with second doses at about 4 weeks or about 12 weeks were pooled, because spike-specific TCR depth and breadth did not differ between schedules. Trial participants were enrolled by age into subgroups of 18-55, 56-69 and 70-plus years, and around 140, 26 and 57 TCR-sequenced participants, respectively, were included in these subgroups. A total of more than 230 trial participants underwent TCR sequencing, of whom around 210 had received two doses of AZD1222 and around 25 had received two doses of the MenACWY control vaccine. Overall results and qualifications from the work: The whole spike protein was spanned by vaccine-associated CD4 TCRs, and dominant responses were seen in regions 160-218 and 743-854. In the small 56-69-year group, the increase in depth fell short of significance, most likely because of low power. Participants were mostly white British and included more females than males, and it was suggested by the authors that clonal diversity may have been underestimated. Nearly half of unique spike-specific TCRs reportedly recognized epitopes outside regions mutated in the B.1.351 and B.1.1.7 variants. Spike-specific TCR breadth and depth rose significantly after two AZD1222 doses compared with day 0 and with MenACWY recipients. Conclusions about previously exposed vaccinees are limited, since just five to seven AZD1222 recipients were seropositive for SARS-CoV-2 at baseline. Because no day 14 peak-response samples were available, repertoires were characterized only after the peak T cell response.

Reading the label with the study, this specimen's time point is: baseline before first vaccination. Vaccinee samples came from UK trials COV001 and COV002, including a single-blind randomized controlled phase 2/3 trial of AZD1222 (ChAdOx1 nCoV-19) in healthy adults. For TCRbeta chain sequencing, PBMC samples were collected from trial participants at day 0 and at day 28 after the second dose. Here the sequenced sample was peripheral blood, taken on day 0 of AZD1222 vaccination. The receptor's source is an adult in good health. The chain was built from TRBV29-1 and TRBJ2-3; there is no confident call for the D gene. The DNA sequence is as follows: TGCAGCGTTGAGGCAGCTACTAGCACAGATACGCAGTATTTT. Its translation reads: CSVEAATSTDTQYF.